Listed below are T cell receptor beta chains from one sample, sequenced in a study of blood T cell repertoires in COVID-19. Generated by immunoSEQ multiplex PCR, the TCRdb table keeps only in-frame clones and is missing some. The sample yields about 260,000 clones, about 86% seen once. Sequencing was performed on PBMCs or T cells enriched from blood (not recorded which). The receptors stem from a young man with acute COVID-19. CDR3s leave out the opening cysteine and the closing phenylalanine or tryptophan.

TRBJ1-1	TRBV7-9	ASSLVSVNTEAF
TRBJ2-2	TRBV6-2/TRBV6-3	ASSYSGASNTGELF
TRBJ2-2	TRBV5-1	ASSPYTGELF
TRBJ1-6	TRBV14	ASSQDIGVISPLH
TRBJ1-2	TRBV6-5	ASTTGGRDGYT
TRBJ2-3	TRBV5-1	ASSLGAGGLSTDTQY
TRBJ1-6	TRBV27	ASSPLGQNNSPLH
TRBJ1-2	TRBV7-3	ASSPTGPGYGYT
TRBJ2-5	TRBV5-1	ASSLRGLGETQY
TRBJ2-5	TRBV11-3	ASSRDSHQETQY
TRBJ2-1	TRBV19	ASRDRTDNEQF
TRBJ1-2	TRBV24-1	ATSDYRRGGYT
TRBJ2-2	TRBV6-4	ASSASDTGELF
TRBJ2-5	TRBV7-7	ASASGLAGILGAQY
TRBJ1-1	TRBV5-1	ASSLDGGLVDTEAF
TRBJ1-1	TRBV5-1	ASSTGQRMNTEAF
TRBJ2-1	TRBV4-1	ASSQDPDTPRNEQF
TRBJ2-2	TRBV7-8	ASSLNAAARSYTGELF
TRBJ1-5	TRBV19	ASSHRGENQPQH
TRBJ1-2	TRBV19	ASSIVEGKGYT
TRBJ2-2	TRBV9	ASSVDPSGSSGELF
TRBJ1-4	TRBV19	ASSIPRTALYEKLF
TRBJ1-2	TRBV29-1	SVRRQGTWGYT
TRBJ2-3	TRBV7-8	ASSLVTGGYSDTQY
TRBJ2-3	TRBV4-1	ASSQVNLVSTDTQY
TRBJ1-1	TRBV7-6	ASSLAGQGANTEAF
TRBJ1-4	TRBV19	ASSNGPRRANEKLF
TRBJ1-3	TRBV2	ASKGQGEGNTIY
TRBJ1-2	TRBV19	ASSIVSPTESYGYT
TRBJ2-1	TRBV14	ASSPPGLRNNEQF
TRBJ1-1	TRBV28	ASSYRGLWTEAF
TRBJ1-1	TRBV12-2	ASRSSQGTGLSVNTEAF
TRBJ2-3	TRBV30	AWSALVAGGTDTQY
TRBJ2-3	TRBV4-1	ASSQAEGSGSDTQY
TRBJ1-2	TRBV7-2	ASSLVALTGSYGYT
TRBJ2-2	TRBV19	ASSMMRGPGELF
TRBJ1-3	TRBV7-2	ASSLGTAGSGNTIY
TRBJ1-1	TRBV30	AWSAEVNTEAF
TRBJ1-2	TRBV19	APGQEYYGYT
TRBJ2-1	TRBV7-9	ASSLVRTGTGSLLTEQF
TRBJ2-5	TRBV5-4	ASSLGKREETQY
TRBJ2-2	TRBV19	ASSPDRNTGELF
TRBJ2-3	TRBV7-3	ASSFQIAGVGDTQY
TRBJ1-3	TRBV6-5	ASSRGQGRNTIY
TRBJ2-1	TRBV4-1	ASSREQGSYNEQF
TRBJ1-5	TRBV6-5	ASSEGTGIYQPQH
TRBJ1-2	TRBV10-3	AISDYPGLDNYGYT
TRBJ1-4	TRBV18	ASSLDRSETNEKLF
TRBJ1-2	TRBV30	AWNTGGDYGYT
TRBJ1-5	TRBV6-1	ASSEVRMSQPQH
TRBJ2-1	TRBV21-1	ASSITSGNEQF
TRBJ2-4	TRBV13	ASSLGSSGLQNIQY
TRBJ1-2	TRBV9	ASSVGFPMPGDRYGYT
TRBJ2-3	TRBV7-6	ASSSITVLADTQY
TRBJ2-1	TRBV11-2	ASSLVTYSGDEQF